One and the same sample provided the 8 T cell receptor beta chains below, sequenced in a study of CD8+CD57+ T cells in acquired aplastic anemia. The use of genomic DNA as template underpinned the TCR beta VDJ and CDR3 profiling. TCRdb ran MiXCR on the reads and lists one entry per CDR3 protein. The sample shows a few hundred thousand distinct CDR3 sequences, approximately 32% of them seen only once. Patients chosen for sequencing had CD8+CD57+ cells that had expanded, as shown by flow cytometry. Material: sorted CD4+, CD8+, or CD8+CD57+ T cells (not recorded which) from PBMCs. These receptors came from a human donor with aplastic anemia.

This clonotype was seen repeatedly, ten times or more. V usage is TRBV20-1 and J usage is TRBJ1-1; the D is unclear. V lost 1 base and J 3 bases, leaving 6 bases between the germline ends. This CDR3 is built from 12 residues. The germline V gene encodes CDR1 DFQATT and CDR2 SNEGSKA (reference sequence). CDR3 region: CSARVSDTEAFF. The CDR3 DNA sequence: TGCAGTGCTAGAGTCAGCGACACTGAAGCTTTCTTT.

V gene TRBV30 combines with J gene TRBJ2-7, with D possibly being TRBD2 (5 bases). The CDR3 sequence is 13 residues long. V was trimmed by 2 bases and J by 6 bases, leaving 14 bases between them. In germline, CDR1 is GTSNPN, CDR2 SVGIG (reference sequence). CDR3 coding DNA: TGTGCCTGGAGTAAAGTCATAGGAGGCGAGCAGTACTTC. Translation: CAWSKVIGGEQYF.

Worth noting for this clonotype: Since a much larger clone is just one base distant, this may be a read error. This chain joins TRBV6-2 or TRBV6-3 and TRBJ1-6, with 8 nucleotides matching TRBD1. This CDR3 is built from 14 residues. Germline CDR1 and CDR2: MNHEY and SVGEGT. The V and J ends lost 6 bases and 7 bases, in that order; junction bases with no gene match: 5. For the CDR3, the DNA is TGTGCCAGCAGCCTGGGACAGGAGAATTCACCCCTCCACTTT. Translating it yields CASSLGQENSPLHF.

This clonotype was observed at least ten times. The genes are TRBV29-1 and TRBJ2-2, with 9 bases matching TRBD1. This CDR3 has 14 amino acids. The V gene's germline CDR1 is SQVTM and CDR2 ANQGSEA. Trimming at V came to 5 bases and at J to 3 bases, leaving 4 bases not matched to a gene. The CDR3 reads CSVQQGAHTGELFF. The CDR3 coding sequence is TGCAGCGTTCAACAGGGGGCCCACACCGGGGAGCTGTTTTTT.

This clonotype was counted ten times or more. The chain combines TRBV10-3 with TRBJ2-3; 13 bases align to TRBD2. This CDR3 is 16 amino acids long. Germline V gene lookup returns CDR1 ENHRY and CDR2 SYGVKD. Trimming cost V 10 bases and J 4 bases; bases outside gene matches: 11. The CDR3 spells CATDPGLAGVPDTQYF. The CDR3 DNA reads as TGTGCCACCGACCCCGGACTAGCGGGAGTTCCAGATACGCAGTATTTT.

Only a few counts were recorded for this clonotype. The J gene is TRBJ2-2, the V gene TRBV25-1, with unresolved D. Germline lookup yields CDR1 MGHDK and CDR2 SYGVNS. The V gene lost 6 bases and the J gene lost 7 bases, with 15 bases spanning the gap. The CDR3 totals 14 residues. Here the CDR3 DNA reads TGTGCCAGCAGCTTAGGAACTTCTAGCGGGGAGCTGTTTTTT. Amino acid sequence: CASSLGTSSGELFF.

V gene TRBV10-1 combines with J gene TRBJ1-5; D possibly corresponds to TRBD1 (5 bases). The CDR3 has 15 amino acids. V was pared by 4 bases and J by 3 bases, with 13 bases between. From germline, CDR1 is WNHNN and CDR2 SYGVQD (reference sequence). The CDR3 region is CASSARDGFNQPQHF. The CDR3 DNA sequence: TGCGCCAGCAGTGCTAGGGACGGATTCAATCAGCCCCAGCATTTT.

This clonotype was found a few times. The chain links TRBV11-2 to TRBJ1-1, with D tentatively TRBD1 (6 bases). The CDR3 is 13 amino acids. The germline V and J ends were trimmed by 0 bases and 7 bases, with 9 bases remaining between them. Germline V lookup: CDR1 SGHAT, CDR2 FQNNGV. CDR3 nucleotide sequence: TGTGCCAGCAGCTTAGATTCGGACAGTGAAGCTTTCTTT. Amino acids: CASSLDSDSEAFF. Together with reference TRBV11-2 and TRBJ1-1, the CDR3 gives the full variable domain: EAGVAQSPRYKIIEKRQSVAFWCNPISGHATLYWYQQILGQGPKLLIQFQNNGVVDDSQLPKDRFSAERLKGVDSTLKIQPAKLEDSAVYLCASSLDSDSEAFFGQGTRLTVV.